This passage covers 10 T cell receptor beta chains from one sample sequenced in a study of control samples from healthy donors and cancer patients. TCRdb's table, derived via immunoSEQ multiplex PCR, lists solely in-frame clones and lacks some. Among 100,000 to 150,000 clones listed, about 88% were seen once. Material for sequencing was blood. The origin of the receptors is a man younger than 30 in good health.

This sequence joins TRBV7-6 and TRBJ2-3; 9 nucleotides agree with TRBD2. From germline, CDR1 is SGHVS and CDR2 FNYEAQ. The CDR3 spans 16 residues. V trimming: 1 base; J trimming: 4 bases; junction bases outside the gene matches: 6. The CDR3 DNA reads TGTGCCAGCAGCTTAGGAGCGGGAGGCCCCCCAGATACGCAGTATTTT. Translated: CASSLGAGGPPDTQYF.

V gene TRBV6-4 combines with J gene TRBJ2-7; possible D gene TRBD2, 5 bases. CDR3 length: 18 residues. The ends were cut back, 2 bases at V and 0 bases at J, with 20 bases in the middle. Germline loops: CDR1 MRHNA, CDR2 SNTAGT. The chain's CDR3 is CASSDPKLPDSPSYEQYF. The CDR3 nucleotides are TGTGCCAGCAGTGACCCGAAGCTTCCGGACTCTCCCTCCTACGAGCAGTACTTC.

The genes are TRBV19 and TRBJ2-3; D gene ambiguous. The V and J ends lost 5 bases and 0 bases respectively, with 9 bases between them. Germline CDR1 is LNHDA and CDR2 is SQIVND (reference sequence). The CDR3 runs 14 residues. CDR3 residues: CASSSVKSTDTQYF. CDR3 coding DNA: TGTGCCAGTAGTTCCGTGAAAAGCACAGATACGCAGTATTTT.

This clone was counted a single time. The genes are TRBV28 and TRBJ1-5; D may be TRBD1 (6 bases). Trimming stripped 6 bases from V and 0 bases from J, with 6 bases between. Germline assignment: CDR1 MDHEN and CDR2 SYDVKM. The CDR3 covers 13 residues. CDR3 nucleotides: TGTGCCAGCAGGACAGGTAGCAATCAGCCCCAGCATTTT. It specifies CASRTGSNQPQHF.

The gene calls are TRBV11-2 and TRBJ2-3; 12 positions agree with TRBD2. V was clipped by 3 bases and J by 4 bases; unmatched bases: 8. The length of the CDR3 is 17 residues. Germline V gene sequence: CDR1 SGHAT, CDR2 FQNNGV. CDR3 DNA: TGTGCCAGCAGCTTTAAGTCTAGCGGGAGGGGAGCAGATACGCAGTATTTT. This codes for CASSFKSSGRGADTQYF. Complete variable domain (other parts from reference TRBV11-2 and TRBJ2-3): EAGVAQSPRYKIIEKRQSVAFWCNPISGHATLYWYQQILGQGPKLLIQFQNNGVVDDSQLPKDRFSAERLKGVDSTLKIQPAKLEDSAVYLCASSFKSSGRGADTQYFGPGTRLTVL.

V and J are TRBV30 and TRBJ2-5, with D perhaps TRBD2 (6 bases). Germline V gene data show CDR1 as GTSNPN and CDR2 as SVGIG (reference sequence). Trimming cost V 3 bases and J 4 bases, with 15 bases left between them. CDR3 length equals 14 residues. For the CDR3, the DNA is TGTGCCTGGAGACCCCGGGGGTGGGTAGAGACCCAGTACTTC. This translates into CAWRPRGWVETQYF.

The chain is built from TRBV10-3 and TRBJ2-7, with a tentative D call TRBD2 (6 bases). Germline V gives CDR1 ENHRY, CDR2 SYGVKD. This CDR3 has 16 amino acids. V lost 0 bases to trimming and J lost 4 bases, with 16 bases between them. CDR3 amino acids: CAISESGGAAKYEQYF. The CDR3 DNA follows: TGTGCCATCAGTGAGTCGGGGGGAGCGGCGAAGTACGAGCAGTACTTC.

This chain's CDR3 is CASSSRSGGGYNEQFF. CDR3 bases: TGTGCCAGCAGTTCCCGTTCTGGGGGGGGGTACAATGAGCAGTTCTTC. V gene TRBV27 combines with J gene TRBJ2-1; 7 nucleotides align to TRBD2. Germline lookup yields CDR1 MNHEY and CDR2 SMNVEV (reference sequence). The CDR3 length is 16 residues. V was clipped by 4 bases and J by 4 bases; unmatched bases: 10.

The gene calls are TRBV4-1 and TRBJ1-1; possibly TRBD1 for D (6 bases). This CDR3 has 17 amino acids. V was pared by 4 bases and J by 5 bases, with 23 bases between. Per the germline V gene, CDR1 is MGHRA and CDR2 is YSYEKL. CDR3 in amino acids: CASSLPPGRGGKTEAFF. The CDR3 region has the DNA TGCGCCAGCAGCCTCCCGCCGGGCAGGGGCGGGAAGACTGAAGCTTTCTTT.

A note on this clone: A read error may account for a junction end that differs from germline. The chain recombines TRBV5-1 with TRBJ2-3; the match to TRBD2 covers 13 bases. CDR3 length: 16 residues. In germline, CDR1 is SGHRS, CDR2 YFSETQ. This CDR3 is CASSLALAGGTDAQYF. CDR3 nucleotides: TGCGCCAGCAGCTTGGCACTAGCGGGAGGGACAGATGCGCAGTATTTT.